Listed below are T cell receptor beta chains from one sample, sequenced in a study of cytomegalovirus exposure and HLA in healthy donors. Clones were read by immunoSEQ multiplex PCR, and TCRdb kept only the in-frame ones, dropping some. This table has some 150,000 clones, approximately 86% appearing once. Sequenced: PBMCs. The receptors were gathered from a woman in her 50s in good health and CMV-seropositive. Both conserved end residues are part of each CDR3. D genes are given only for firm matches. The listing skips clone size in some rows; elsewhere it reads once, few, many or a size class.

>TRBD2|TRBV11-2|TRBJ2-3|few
TGTGCCAGCAGCTTAGCGGGGGGGCTAATAGATACGCAGTATTTT
CASSLAGGLIDTQYF
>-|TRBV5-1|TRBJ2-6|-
TGCGCCAGCAGCATTGACTTAGCTGGGGCCAACGTCCTGACTTTC
CASSIDLAGANVLTF
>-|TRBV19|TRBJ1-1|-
TGTGCCAGTAGTAAGGACAGCTACACTGAAGCTTTCTTT
CASSKDSYTEAFF
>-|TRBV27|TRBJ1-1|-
TGTGCCAGCAGTTCGTATACAGGAAGCGACACTGAAGCTTTCTTT
CASSSYTGSDTEAFF
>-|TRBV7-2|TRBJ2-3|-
TGTGCCAGCAACCGTAGGGGGGGGGAAGATACGCAGTATTTT
CASNRRGGEDTQYF
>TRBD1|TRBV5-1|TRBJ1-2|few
TGCGCCAGCAACAGAATGACAGGGGGGAATTTCGATGGCTACACCTTC
CASNRMTGGNFDGYTF
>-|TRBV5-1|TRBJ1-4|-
TGCGCCAGCAGCTTGTTAGGGGCAACTAATGAAAAACTGTTTTTT
CASSLLGATNEKLFF
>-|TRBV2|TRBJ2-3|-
TGTGCCAGCAGTGATTCACTAGAAGGAGACACAGATACGCAGTATTTT
CASSDSLEGDTDTQYF
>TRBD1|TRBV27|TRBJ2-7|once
TGTGCCAGCAGTTTATACGGACAGGGGGCCACGCAGTACTTC
CASSLYGQGATQYF
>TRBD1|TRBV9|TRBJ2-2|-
TGTGCCAGCAGCGTGGGGACAGCTAACACCGGGGAGCTGTTTTTT
CASSVGTANTGELFF